This T cell receptor (beta chain) was identified in a study of neurological immune-mediated disorders. Findings and limits, study-wide: Multiple sclerosis, the disease with the least TCR clonal expansion, fell below healthy controls, whereas HTLV-1-associated myelopathy showed the most. It was the repertoires of 18 of 34 multiple sclerosis patients that phylogenetic grouping placed in one related-CDR3 cluster, which is a possible signature.

Many counts were recorded for this clonotype. Its antigen is unidentified. Using its own MiXCR run on the 5' RACE reads, TCRdb lists one record per CDR3 protein. The data show about 25,000 distinct CDR3 sequences, about 3.5% seen once. The CDR3 extends over 15 amino acids. With 5 bases clipped from V and 0 bases from J, the junction kept 1 base outside the gene matches. Per germline, CDR1 DFQATT and CDR2 SNEGSKA (reference sequence). Specimen: PBMCs. The TCR comes from a woman in her thirties with multiple sclerosis. The chain uses TRBV20-1 and TRBJ2-4; 13 bases line up with TRBD2. DNA for the CDR3: TGCAGTGCTGGGACTAGCGGGATAGCCAAAAACATTCAGTACTTC. Its translation: CSAGTSGIAKNIQYF.